The 18 T cell receptor beta chains reported below all come from one sample, sequenced in a study of blood T cell repertoires in COVID-19. TCRdb's table, derived via immunoSEQ multiplex PCR, lists solely in-frame clones and lacks some. The sample holds fewer than 250,000 clones; around 92% are singletons and the top ten take under 1.5%. Material for sequencing was peripheral blood. These receptor sequences come from a man between 25 and 39 years old with acute or convalescent COVID-19.

The genes are TRBV7-9 and TRBJ2-7; 7 bases are a match to TRBD1. V shed 1 base and J 2 bases; nucleotides not matched to a gene: 5. CDR1 and CDR2 from the germline V gene are SEHNR and FQNEAQ (reference sequence). The CDR3 is 15 residues long. The CDR3 DNA reads TGTGCCAGCAGCTTAGACAGGGGATTTGCCTACGAGCAGTACTTC. This codes for CASSLDRGFAYEQYF.

This rearrangement joins TRBV19 to TRBJ2-1; 12 bases map to TRBD2. Per the germline V gene, CDR1 is LNHDA and CDR2 is SQIVND (reference sequence). The junction had 8 bases not matched to a gene; V was cut back by 7 bases and J by 10 bases. This CDR3 has 14 amino acids. The CDR3 here is CASTSGGAIPEQFF. The CDR3 bases are TGTGCCAGTACTAGCGGGGGGGCGATCCCAGAGCAGTTCTTC.

The chain combines TRBV2 with TRBJ1-5, with D unresolved. Germline V lookup: CDR1 SNHLY, CDR2 FYNNEI. Trimming removed 1 base at V and 3 bases at J, with 10 bases between. This CDR3 is built from 15 residues. Here the CDR3 reads CASSEGRAVNQPQHF. The CDR3 coding sequence is TGTGCCAGCAGTGAAGGGCGGGCAGTCAATCAGCCCCAGCATTTT.

V is TRBV15 and J is TRBJ2-3; 12 bases match TRBD2. The germline V gene encodes CDR1 LNHNV and CDR2 YYDKDF (reference sequence). The V gene end was trimmed by 3 bases and the J gene end by 1 base; junction bases not matched to a gene: 5. This CDR3 has 17 residues. The CDR3 here is CATSSSLAGGRTDTQYF. The CDR3 nucleotides are TGTGCCACCAGCAGCTCACTAGCGGGGGGCCGCACAGATACGCAGTATTTT.

The genes are TRBV6-4 and TRBJ2-2, with TRBD2 identical over 9 bases. Germline V gene lookup returns CDR1 MRHNA and CDR2 SNTAGT. The CDR3 runs to 17 residues. The J segment lost 6 bases and the V segment lost 1 base, leaving 9 bases of the junction unmatched. CDR3 DNA: TGTGCCAGCAGTGACTTGCCTGCGGGACTAGCATCCGGGGAGCTGTTTTTT. Encoded protein: CASSDLPAGLASGELFF.

The rearrangement joins TRBV5-1 to TRBJ1-2; no reliable D call. Germline V gene data show CDR1 as SGHRS and CDR2 as YFSETQ. The CDR3 sequence is 14 residues long. Deletions cut 0 bases from V and 2 bases from J, with 8 bases between. The CDR3: CASSLVTENYGYTF. In DNA form, the CDR3 reads TGCGCCAGCAGCTTGGTTACGGAGAACTATGGCTACACCTTC.

V gene TRBV6-2 or TRBV6-3 combines with J gene TRBJ1-5, with a weak D call TRBD1 (5 bases). CDR3 length: 16 amino acids. The germline V gene encodes CDR1 MNHEY and CDR2 SVGEGT. The ends were cut back, 0 bases at V and 2 bases at J, with 11 bases in the middle. The CDR3 nucleotides are TGTGCCAGCAGTTACTCAGCAGGGTCGGGCAATCAGCCCCAGCATTTT. It specifies CASSYSAGSGNQPQHF.

The CDR3 DNA sequence: TGTGCCAGCAGCCACCCTTCAGGGGATGGAGGCTACACCTTC. As protein: CASSHPSGDGGYTF. The rearrangement uses TRBV7-8 and TRBJ1-2; maybe TRBD1 (6 bases). The CDR3 is 14 amino acids. Germline V gives CDR1 SGHVS, CDR2 FQNEAQ. The V gene lost 5 bases and the J gene lost 8 bases, with 18 bases spanning the gap.

The J gene is TRBJ1-1, the V gene TRBV11-2, with D possibly matching TRBD1 (6 bases). V was pared by 2 bases and J by 1 base, with 11 bases between. Germline lookup yields CDR1 SGHAT and CDR2 FQNNGV. The CDR3 covers 15 residues. The CDR3 DNA follows: TGTGCCAGCAGCTTATGGACAGCCCCGAACACTGAAGCTTTCTTT. Residues: CASSLWTAPNTEAFF.

This chain joins TRBV5-1 and TRBJ1-1, with 8 bases aligning to TRBD1. V lost 4 bases and J lost 0; bases outside the gene matches: 8. The CDR3 has 16 residues. The germline V gene encodes CDR1 SGHRS and CDR2 YFSETQ. Written as DNA, the CDR3 is TGCGCCAGCAGCAGTGGACAGGGAGCTTTGAACACTGAAGCTTTCTTT. Protein product: CASSSGQGALNTEAFF.

This chain connects TRBV27 to TRBJ2-7; TRBD2 aligns across 9 bases. The CDR3 extends over 15 amino acids. The J segment lost 2 bases and the V segment lost 3 bases, leaving 5 bases of the junction unmatched. The germline V gene has CDR1 MNHEY and CDR2 SMNVEV (reference sequence). CDR3 sequence: CASSFMREGPYEQYF. Here the CDR3 DNA reads TGTGCCAGCAGTTTTATGCGGGAGGGCCCCTACGAGCAGTACTTC.

The chain carries TRBV5-1 and TRBJ1-1; D gene uncertain. V gave up 0 bases and J gave up 4 bases, with 10 bases separating them. The germline V gene encodes CDR1 SGHRS and CDR2 YFSETQ. The length of the CDR3 is 14 residues. The CDR3 sequence is CASSLVPRGTEAFF. CDR3 bases: TGCGCCAGCAGCTTGGTGCCGCGTGGCACTGAAGCTTTCTTT.

This sequence joins TRBV7-9 and TRBJ1-1; D is perhaps TRBD1 (5 bases). Germline values: CDR1 SEHNR, CDR2 FQNEAQ (reference sequence). The CDR3 consists of 16 residues. The V and J ends lost 5 bases and 5 bases respectively, with 21 bases between them. The CDR3 coding sequence is TGTGCCAGCAGCCGTCAGGGAGGCCCGCGAAATACTGAAGCTTTCTTT. As protein: CASSRQGGPRNTEAFF.

The J gene is TRBJ1-3, the V gene TRBV19, with TRBD1 matching 8 bases. Germline V gene sequence: CDR1 LNHDA, CDR2 SQIVND (reference sequence). The CDR3 has 16 amino acids. V dropped 3 bases and J dropped 4; count of bases not matched to a gene: 8. The CDR3 DNA follows: TGTGCCAGTAGTATTCGCAGGGGGCGCGGGGGAAACACCATATATTTT. Translated, it gives CASSIRRGRGGNTIYF.

The CDR3 DNA follows: TGTGCCAGCAGCCTCACCCCGACAGGGGCGAACACTGAAGCTTTCTTT. Its translation: CASSLTPTGANTEAFF. This chain connects TRBV7-9 to TRBJ1-1; 8 nucleotides agree with TRBD1. J lost 1 base, V lost 5 bases, and 9 bases had no gene match. Germline CDR1 and CDR2: SEHNR and FQNEAQ (reference sequence). CDR3 length: 16 residues.

This chain uses TRBV6-5 with TRBJ1-5; 7 nucleotides line up with TRBD1. The CDR3 length is 14 residues. The junction had 6 bases not matched to a gene; V was cut back by 7 bases and J by 3 bases. The germline V gene encodes CDR1 MNHEY and CDR2 SVGAGI. CDR3 residues: CASTLTGYNQPQHF. DNA for the CDR3: TGTGCCAGCACCTTGACAGGGTACAATCAGCCCCAGCATTTT.

This clone is a singleton in its sample. This chain links TRBV2 with TRBJ1-4; 9 positions match TRBD1. The junction had 7 bases not matched to a gene; V was cut back by 6 bases and J by 8 bases. Germline CDR1 and CDR2: SNHLY and FYNNEI. This CDR3 comprises 14 residues. The CDR3 DNA reads TGTGCCAGCAGACGGACAGGGGAACGGGAAAAACTGTTTTTT. Protein sequence: CASRRTGEREKLFF.

The chain has TRBV5-1 and TRBJ1-5; 9 positions match TRBD1. CDR1 is SGHRS and CDR2 is YFSETQ in the germline V gene. The CDR3 extends over 15 amino acids. V trimming: 4 bases; J trimming: 4 bases; junction bases outside the gene matches: 6. CDR3 coding DNA: TGCGCCAGCAGCCCAGACGGACAGGGGAATCAGCCCCAGCATTTT. It is translated as CASSPDGQGNQPQHF.